This T cell receptor beta chain was sequenced during a study of cytomegalovirus exposure and HLA in healthy donors. Regarding the study as a whole: Cytomegalovirus association was assigned to around 150 TCR beta chains. Cytomegalovirus status, reportedly, was diagnosed with high specificity and sensitivity by the classifier. Most TCR sequences were uncommon, yet certain public TCRs appeared in many donors.

Libraries were prepared by immunoSEQ multiplex PCR; TCRdb keeps only in-frame clonotypes and omits some of them. The repertoire holds approximately 150,000 clones, with around 86% as singletons. Comment on this clone: The antigen is unknown.

The germline V gene has CDR1 SQVTM and CDR2 ANQGSEA. V lost 7 bases and J lost 3; bases outside the gene matches: 4. CDR3 length: 12 residues. This receptor was obtained from a man in his late teens or twenties in good health and CMV-seropositive. This chain connects TRBV29-1 to TRBJ1-2; TRBD1 aligns across 8 bases. The sequenced material came from PBMCs. CDR3 in amino acids: CSAGQGDYGYTF. In DNA, the CDR3 is TGCAGCGCCGGACAGGGAGACTATGGCTACACCTTC.